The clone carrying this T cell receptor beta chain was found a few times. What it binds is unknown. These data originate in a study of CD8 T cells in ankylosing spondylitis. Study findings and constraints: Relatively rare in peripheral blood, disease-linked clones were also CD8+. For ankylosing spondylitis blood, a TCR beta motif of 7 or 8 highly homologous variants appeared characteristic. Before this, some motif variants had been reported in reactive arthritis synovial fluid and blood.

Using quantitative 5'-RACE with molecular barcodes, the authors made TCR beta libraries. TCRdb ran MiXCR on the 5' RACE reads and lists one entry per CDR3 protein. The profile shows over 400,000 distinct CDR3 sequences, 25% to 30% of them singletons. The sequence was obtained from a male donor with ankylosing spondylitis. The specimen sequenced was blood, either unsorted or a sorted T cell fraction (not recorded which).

CDR3 DNA: TGCAGTGCTCGTAGACAGGCCGCTGTCGGGGAACTGTTTTTT. As protein: CSARRQAAVGELFF. This chain links TRBV20-1 with TRBJ1-4, with D possibly matching TRBD1 (6 bases). CDR3 length: 14 residues. Per germline, CDR1 DFQATT and CDR2 SNEGSKA (reference sequence). Between the trimmed V and J ends, which lost 5 bases and 12 bases, there was a span of 22 bases.